This T cell receptor (beta chain) was identified in a study of sequential checkpoint blockade in melanoma (dated by TCRdb to about 2019). Regarding the complete study: Patients were assigned by 1:1 randomization to either first-line nivolumab followed by ipilimumab (arm A) or ipilimumab followed by nivolumab (arm B). Maintenance nivolumab came after both trial sequences. DNA from 75 to 100 melanoma tumor samples collected before treatment underwent TCRbeta immunosequencing. About 24 patients had matched tumor biopsies taken before treatment and at week 13, after single-agent nivolumab (arm A) or ipilimumab (arm B). Around 80% of the matched tumor biopsy pairs taken before and after treatment were from the same lesion. Results and caveats for the whole study, not just this receptor: Among patients in arm A, the nivolumab-first arm, pretreatment tumor TIL clonality was associated with response (P = .04). Small sample sizes and reduced statistical power limited the within-arm analyses of tumor T-cell fraction. Clinical benefit was about 30 times more likely to be achieved by patients whose tumor T-cell fraction and clonality increased by week 13. Tumor T-cell fraction and clonality correlated with PD-L1 staining and CD8+ T-cell counts but not with mutational load. The model for predicting response that combines TCR metrics with mutation burden needs to be validated in larger, independent patient cohorts.

Explained via the paper, the treatment or condition label denotes: randomized to nivolumab then ipilimumab (arm A) or the reverse (arm B). Prior DNA-damaging chemotherapy had not been received by any trial patient. CheckMate 064, a randomized, open-label phase II trial of sequential checkpoint blockade, was the source of the samples, all of which came from patients with melanoma. Genomic DNA from formalin-fixed paraffin-embedded (FFPE) tissue samples served as the input for tumor TCR sequencing. TCRbeta CDR3 regions were immunosequenced from genomic DNA with the immunoSEQ Assay. Genomic DNA was amplified by bias-controlled multiplex PCR before high-throughput sequencing. Concerning the study's data processing: To quantify the absolute abundance of each unique TCRbeta CDR3 region, the sequences were collapsed and filtered. Clonality was defined as 1 minus Pielou's evenness and was calculated using productive rearrangements only. Tumor T-cell fraction was computed by normalizing TCRbeta template counts to usable DNA, estimated from several housekeeping genes. A previously published method was used to identify clones with significantly greater frequencies in on-treatment samples than in baseline samples. Drawn from immuneACCESS, this table holds only the in-frame rearrangements with V and J called that TCRdb kept. Clones are partly lost; checked studies trace under half to an unresolved V gene and leave the rest unexplained. V and J calls and clone size are copied from that table; D and trimming were computed from the DNA. The sample table holds 1,500 or so clones, of which 20% to 25% were seen once. Roughly 16% of the sample belongs to the ten largest clones.

The germline V gene sets CDR1 to SGHNT and CDR2 to YENEEA. V was cut back by 3 bases and J by 0 bases, leaving a gap of 18 bases between them. Measured from the cysteine to the phenylalanine, the CDR3 is 19 residues long. Solely the CDR3 DNA is kept, with 57 bases framed from the first base. This clone showed up just a few times. There is no known antigen for this receptor. Base qualities are not at hand, and no much larger clone is one base apart. The rearranged segments are TRBV11-3 and TRBJ2-6, and perhaps TRBD1 as D gene, on 5 matching bases. Sample: tumor tissue (inferred from file names), taken from a patient given nivolumab and ipilimumab in sequence. This TCR came from a human donor with melanoma. CDR3 loop: CASSLLSARAYSGANVLTF. The DNA reads as follows: TGTGCCAGCAGCTTGCTATCGGCCAGGGCATACTCTGGGGCCAACGTCCTGACTTTC. The full variable domain, with segments outside the CDR3 supplied by the reference TRBV11-3 and TRBJ2-6 proteins, appears as EAGVVQSPRYKIIEKKQPVAFWCNPISGHNTLYWYLQNLGQGPELLIRYENEEAVDDSQLPKDRFSAERLKGVDSTLKIQPAELGDSAVYLCASSLLSARAYSGANVLTFGAGSRLTVL.